This T cell receptor (beta chain) was identified during a study of T cells in Graves' hyperthyroidism and ophthalmopathy. The PBMCs had their origin in roughly 9.4 ml of fresh peripheral blood. In this sample, this clonotype turned up a few times. The antigen remains undetermined. General study results and limits: Most thyroid clonotypes expanded above 0.001 were also detected in blood. Researchers report that a 13 V-J model separated ophthalmopathy from stable hyperthyroidism.

This CDR3 comprises 15 residues. Germline loops: CDR1 DFQATT, CDR2 SNEGSKA (reference sequence). V shed 3 bases and J shed 0 bases, with 12 bases lying between them. The source material, RNA transcripts, was used to amplify TCR beta CDR3 regions. Carried out on the TCR CDR3, a first-round RT-PCR used the HTBI primer set. MiXCR, applied by TCRdb to the multiplex PCR reads, yields one record per CDR3 protein. Among 450,000 to 650,000 distinct CDR3 sequences listed, 14% were seen once. The genes are TRBV20-1 and TRBJ2-1; the D gene could be TRBD1 or TRBD2 (5 bases each). The sequenced sample was blood. The sequence derives from a woman aged 18-35 years with Graves' ophthalmopathy. Here the CDR3 reads CSARGDQSSYNEQFF. CDR3 in DNA: TGCAGTGCTAGGGGGGACCAAAGCTCCTACAATGAGCAGTTCTTC.